This T cell receptor beta chain is from a study of shared clonotypes between healthy human individuals. An approximately 180 ng quantity of DNA, approximately 29,000 T cell genomes, went into the sorted-subset replicate PCRs. The protocol was immunoSEQ multiplex PCR, while the TCRdb copy is restricted to in-frame clones and leaves out a portion. The table lists almost 750,000 clones, around 70% of them singletons, with under 2% in the top ten. Points on this clone: The sample contains more than one DNA sequence encoding this CDR3.

The study drew its donors from healthy HIV-negative adults without recent acute infections or vaccinations. Germline values: CDR1 MDHEN, CDR2 SYDVKM. There are 15 residues in the CDR3. Trimming cost V 3 bases and J 2 bases; bases outside gene matches: 4. The chain joins TRBV28 to TRBJ2-1; TRBD2 matches 7 bases. Sequences were obtained from memory CD4+ T cells sorted from blood. The subset here: CD45RA-negative fraction. This receptor was identified in a woman in her twenties or thirties in good health. The CDR3 here is CASSFLAGAYNEQFF. The CDR3 DNA reads as TGTGCCAGCAGTTTCCTGGCGGGAGCCTACAATGAGCAGTTCTTC.